Sequencing of this TCR beta chain was carried out in a study of blood T cell repertoires in COVID-19. The wider study: Acute-phase and convalescent COVID-19 samples originated in the United States, Italy and Spain.

Source study methods: Estimated nucleated cell counts came from reference gene primer amplification. Repertoires were generated with immunoSEQ multiplex PCR, while TCRdb's copy carries only in-frame clones and drops some. V and J calls and clone size are copied from that table; D and trimming were computed from the DNA. The sample consists of 150,000 to 200,000 clones, around 84% of them appearing once. Cohorts were assigned according to the clinical history that participants reported. People in the exposed group encountered a COVID-19 case within 2 weeks before entering the study. The V gene lost 4 bases and the J gene lost 7 bases, with 8 bases spanning the gap. CDR1 is SEHNR and CDR2 is FQNEAQ in the germline V gene (reference sequence). The CDR3 length is 12 residues.

The sequence came from a woman younger than 45 who had been exposed to COVID-19. The chain employs TRBV7-9 and TRBJ1-5; D ambiguous. Input material: PBMCs or T cells enriched from blood (not recorded which). The DNA for the CDR3 is TGTGCCAGCAGCTCGGTCGGGCAGCCCCAGCATTTT. It codes for CASSSVGQPQHF.